This TCR beta chain was recovered during a study of control samples from healthy donors and cancer patients. The CDR3 loop spans 14 amino acids. Per the germline V gene, CDR1 is MNHEY and CDR2 is SVGAGI. V was pared by 8 bases and J by 0 bases, with 13 bases between. The assay was immunoSEQ multiplex PCR, and TCRdb's table has in-frame clones only and misses some. The sample consists of some 120,000 clones, 90% of them appearing once. Sequencing input: blood. V is TRBV6-5 and J is TRBJ1-1; D gene unclear. The source of this sequence is a man between 18 and 35 years old in good health. The CDR3 sequence: CASLSGGMNTEAFF. In DNA form, the CDR3 reads TGTGCCAGCCTATCCGGTGGAATGAACACTGAAGCTTTCTTT.